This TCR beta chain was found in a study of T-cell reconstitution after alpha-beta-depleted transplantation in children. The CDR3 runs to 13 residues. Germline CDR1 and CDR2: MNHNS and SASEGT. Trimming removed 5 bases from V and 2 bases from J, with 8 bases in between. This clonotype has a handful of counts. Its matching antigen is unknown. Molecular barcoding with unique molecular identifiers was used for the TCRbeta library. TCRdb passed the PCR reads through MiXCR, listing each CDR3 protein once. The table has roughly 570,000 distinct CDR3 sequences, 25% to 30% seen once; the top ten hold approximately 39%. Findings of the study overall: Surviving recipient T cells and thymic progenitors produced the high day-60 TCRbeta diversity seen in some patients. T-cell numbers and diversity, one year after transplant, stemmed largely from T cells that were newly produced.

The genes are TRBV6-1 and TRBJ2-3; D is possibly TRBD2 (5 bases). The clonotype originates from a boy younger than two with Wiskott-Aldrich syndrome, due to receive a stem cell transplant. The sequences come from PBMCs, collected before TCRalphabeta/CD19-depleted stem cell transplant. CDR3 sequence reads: CASSTGITDTQYF. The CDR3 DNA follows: TGTGCCAGCAGTACCGGGATCACAGATACGCAGTATTTT.